This T cell receptor beta chain stems from a study of blood T cells in healthy people across ages. Then a second PCR, running roughly 7 to 11 cycles, was carried out with a sample-barcoded 5' primer and a J-beta primer mix. TCRdb fed the 5' RACE reads into MiXCR, producing one record per CDR3 protein. The table lists around 1.5 million distinct CDR3 sequences, 42% of them singletons, with approximately 7.9% in the top ten. The CDR3 length is 16 residues. The chain carries TRBV21-1 and TRBJ1-1; no DNA check was done on the table's D call, TRBD1. TRBV21-1 is assigned pseudogene status. This clonotype was obtained from a woman in her late teens or twenties in good health. The sequenced material came from blood. Here the CDR3 DNA reads TGTGCCAGCTTCCCGGGGGGGAGGGGTAGGGACACTGAAGCTTTCTTT. Translated, it gives CASFPGGRGRDTEAFF.